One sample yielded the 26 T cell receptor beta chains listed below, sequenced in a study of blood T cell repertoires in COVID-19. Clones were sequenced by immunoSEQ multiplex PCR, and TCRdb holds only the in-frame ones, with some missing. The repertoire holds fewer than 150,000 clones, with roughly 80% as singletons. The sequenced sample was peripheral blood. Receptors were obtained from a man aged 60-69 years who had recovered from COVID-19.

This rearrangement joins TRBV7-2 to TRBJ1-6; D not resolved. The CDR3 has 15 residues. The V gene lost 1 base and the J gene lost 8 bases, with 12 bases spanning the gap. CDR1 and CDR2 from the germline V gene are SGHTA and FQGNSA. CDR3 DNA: TGTGCCAGCAGCTTAGATCGTTCGACTTATTCACCCCTCCACTTT. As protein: CASSLDRSTYSPLHF.

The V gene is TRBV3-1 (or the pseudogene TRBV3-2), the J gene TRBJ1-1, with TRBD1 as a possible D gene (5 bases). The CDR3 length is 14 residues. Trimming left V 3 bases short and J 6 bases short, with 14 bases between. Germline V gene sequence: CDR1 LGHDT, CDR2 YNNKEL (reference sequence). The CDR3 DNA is TGTGCCAGCAGCCAGGCCGCTCAGGGCTCTGAAGCTTTCTTT. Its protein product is CASSQAAQGSEAFF.

CDR3 protein: CASTQGAGTEAFF. The CDR3 bases are TGTGCCAGCACACAGGGGGCAGGGACTGAAGCTTTCTTT. The chain recombines TRBV28 with TRBJ1-1, with TRBD1 matching over 9 bases. V was pared by 7 bases and J by 5 bases, with 5 bases of the junction left unmatched. Germline V CDR1 and CDR2: MDHEN, SYDVKM. The CDR3 has 13 amino acids.

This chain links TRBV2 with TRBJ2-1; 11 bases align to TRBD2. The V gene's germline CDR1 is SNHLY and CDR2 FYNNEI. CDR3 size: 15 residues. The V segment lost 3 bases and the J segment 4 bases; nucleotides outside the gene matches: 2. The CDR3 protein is CASSEGTSGYNEQFF. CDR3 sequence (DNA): TGTGCCAGCAGTGAGGGGACTAGCGGTTACAATGAGCAGTTCTTC.

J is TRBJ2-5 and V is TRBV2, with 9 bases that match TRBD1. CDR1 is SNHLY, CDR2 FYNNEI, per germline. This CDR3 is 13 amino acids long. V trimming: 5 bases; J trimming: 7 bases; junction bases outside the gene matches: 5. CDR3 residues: CASSLDRGGTQYF. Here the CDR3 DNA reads TGTGCCAGCAGTTTGGACAGGGGAGGGACCCAGTACTTC.

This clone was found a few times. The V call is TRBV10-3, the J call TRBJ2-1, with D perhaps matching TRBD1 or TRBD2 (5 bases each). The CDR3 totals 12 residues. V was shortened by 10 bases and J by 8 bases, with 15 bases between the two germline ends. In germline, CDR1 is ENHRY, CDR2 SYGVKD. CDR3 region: CATRELEYEQFF. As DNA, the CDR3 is TGTGCCACCAGGGAACTAGAATATGAGCAGTTCTTC.

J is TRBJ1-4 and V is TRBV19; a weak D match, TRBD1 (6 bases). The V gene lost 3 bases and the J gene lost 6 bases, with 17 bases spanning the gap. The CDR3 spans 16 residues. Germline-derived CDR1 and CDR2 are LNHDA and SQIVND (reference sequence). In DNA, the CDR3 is TGTGCCAGTAGTATCGGAGCGGGGGGCAGGGATGAAAAACTGTTTTTT. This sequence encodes CASSIGAGGRDEKLFF.

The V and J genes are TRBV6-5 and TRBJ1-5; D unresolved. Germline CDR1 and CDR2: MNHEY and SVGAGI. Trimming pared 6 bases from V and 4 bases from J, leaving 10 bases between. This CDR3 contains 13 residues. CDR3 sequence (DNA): TGTGCCAGCAGCCCGGGTTCAAATCAGCCCCAGCATTTT. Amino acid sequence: CASSPGSNQPQHF.

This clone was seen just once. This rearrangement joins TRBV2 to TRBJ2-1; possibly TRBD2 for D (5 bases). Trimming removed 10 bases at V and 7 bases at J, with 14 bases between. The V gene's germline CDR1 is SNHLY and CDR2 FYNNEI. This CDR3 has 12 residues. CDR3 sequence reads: CATGDNWNEQFF. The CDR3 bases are TGTGCCACCGGGGATAACTGGAATGAGCAGTTCTTC.

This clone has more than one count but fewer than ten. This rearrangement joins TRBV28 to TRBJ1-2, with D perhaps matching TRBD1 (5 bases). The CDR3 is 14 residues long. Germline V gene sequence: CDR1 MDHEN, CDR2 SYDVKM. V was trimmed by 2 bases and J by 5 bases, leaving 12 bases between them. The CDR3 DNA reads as TGTGCCAGCAGTTTACGGAACAGGCTATATGGCTACACCTTC. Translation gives CASSLRNRLYGYTF.

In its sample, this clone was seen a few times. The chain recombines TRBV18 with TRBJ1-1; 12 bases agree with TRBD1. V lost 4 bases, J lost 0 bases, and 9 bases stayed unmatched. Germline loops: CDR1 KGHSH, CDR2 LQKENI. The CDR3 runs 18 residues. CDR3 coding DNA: TGTGCCAGCTCACTACTTCTGGGACAGGGGGCTTTGAACACTGAAGCTTTCTTT. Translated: CASSLLLGQGALNTEAFF.

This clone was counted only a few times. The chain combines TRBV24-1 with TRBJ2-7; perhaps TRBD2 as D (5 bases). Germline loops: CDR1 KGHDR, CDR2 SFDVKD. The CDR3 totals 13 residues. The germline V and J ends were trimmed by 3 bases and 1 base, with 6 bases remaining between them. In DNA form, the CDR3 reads TGTGCCACCAGTGATGCGGGTTCCTACGAGCAGTACTTC. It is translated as CATSDAGSYEQYF.

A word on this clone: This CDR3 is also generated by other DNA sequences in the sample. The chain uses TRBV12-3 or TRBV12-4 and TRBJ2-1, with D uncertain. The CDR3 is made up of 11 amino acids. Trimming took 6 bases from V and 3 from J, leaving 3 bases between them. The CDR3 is CASSSYNEQFF. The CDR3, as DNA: TGTGCCAGCAGCAGCTACAATGAGCAGTTCTTC.

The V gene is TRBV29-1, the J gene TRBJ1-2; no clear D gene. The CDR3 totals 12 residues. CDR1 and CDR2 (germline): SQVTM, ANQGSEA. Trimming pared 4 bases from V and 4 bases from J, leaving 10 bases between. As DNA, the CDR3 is TGCAGCGTTGTTGAGGCCTCCTATGGCTACACCTTC. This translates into CSVVEASYGYTF.

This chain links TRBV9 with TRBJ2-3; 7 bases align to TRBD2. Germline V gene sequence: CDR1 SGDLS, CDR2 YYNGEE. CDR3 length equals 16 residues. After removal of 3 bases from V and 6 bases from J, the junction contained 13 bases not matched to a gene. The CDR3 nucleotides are TGTGCCAGCAGCGCGAGCGGGGCCCGCAACCCGGATACGCAGTATTTT. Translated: CASSASGARNPDTQYF. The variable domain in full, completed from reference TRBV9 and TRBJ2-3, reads DSGVTQTPKHLITATGQRVTLRCSPRSGDLSVYWYQQSLDQGLQFLIQYYNGEERAKGNILERFSAQQFPDLHSELNLSSLELGDSALYFCASSASGARNPDTQYFGPGTRLTVL.

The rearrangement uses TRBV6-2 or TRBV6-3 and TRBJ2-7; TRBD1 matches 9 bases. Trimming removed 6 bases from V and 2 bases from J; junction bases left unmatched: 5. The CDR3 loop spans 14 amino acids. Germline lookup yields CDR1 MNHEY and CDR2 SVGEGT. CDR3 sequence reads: CASSRDRATYEQYF. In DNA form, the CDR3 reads TGTGCCAGCAGCCGGGACAGGGCAACCTACGAGCAGTACTTC.

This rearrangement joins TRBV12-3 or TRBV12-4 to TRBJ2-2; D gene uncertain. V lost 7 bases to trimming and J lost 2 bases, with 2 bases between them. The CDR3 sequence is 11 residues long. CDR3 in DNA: TGTGCCAGCACTAACACCGGGGAGCTGTTTTTT. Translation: CASTNTGELFF.

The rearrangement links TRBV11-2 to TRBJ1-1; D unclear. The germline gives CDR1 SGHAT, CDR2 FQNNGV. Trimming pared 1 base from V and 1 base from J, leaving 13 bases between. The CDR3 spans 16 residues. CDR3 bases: TGTGCCAGCAGCTTAGGATTAGAAATTGGGAACACTGAAGCTTTCTTT. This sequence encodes CASSLGLEIGNTEAFF. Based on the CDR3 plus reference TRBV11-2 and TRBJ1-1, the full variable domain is EAGVAQSPRYKIIEKRQSVAFWCNPISGHATLYWYQQILGQGPKLLIQFQNNGVVDDSQLPKDRFSAERLKGVDSTLKIQPAKLEDSAVYLCASSLGLEIGNTEAFFGQGTRLTVV.

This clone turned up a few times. The CDR3 protein is CASSQSKTSGRWETQYF. In DNA form, the CDR3 reads TGTGCCAGCAGCCAAAGCAAAACTAGCGGGAGATGGGAGACCCAGTACTTC. The chain carries TRBV4-2 and TRBJ2-5, with 11 positions matching TRBD2. Germline lookup yields CDR1 LGHNA and CDR2 YNFKEQ. V shed 2 bases, J shed 5 bases, and the junction held 10 bases outside the gene matches. The CDR3 consists of 17 residues.

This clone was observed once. For the CDR3, the DNA is TGTGCCAGCAGCTTAGCAGGGGAGGGACAGCCCCAGCATTTT. Translating it yields CASSLAGEGQPQHF. The chain joins TRBV7-9 to TRBJ1-5; a possible D gene is TRBD1 (5 bases). The CDR3 sequence is 14 residues long. Trimming took off 0 bases at V and 7 bases at J, with 10 bases between the two ends. The V gene's germline CDR1 is SEHNR and CDR2 FQNEAQ (reference sequence).

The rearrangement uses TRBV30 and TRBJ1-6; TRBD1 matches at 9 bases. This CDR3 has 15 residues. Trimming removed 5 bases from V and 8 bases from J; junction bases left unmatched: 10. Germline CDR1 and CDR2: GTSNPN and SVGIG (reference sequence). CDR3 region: CAWLGQGEPYSPLHF. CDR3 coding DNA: TGTGCCTGGTTGGGACAGGGCGAGCCGTATTCACCCCTCCACTTT.

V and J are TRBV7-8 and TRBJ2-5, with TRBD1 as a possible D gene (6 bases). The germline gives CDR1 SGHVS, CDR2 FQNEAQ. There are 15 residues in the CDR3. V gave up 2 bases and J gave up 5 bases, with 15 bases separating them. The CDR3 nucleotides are TGTGCCAGCAGCTTACGACAGTCCCAGGGGGAGACCCAGTACTTC. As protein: CASSLRQSQGETQYF.

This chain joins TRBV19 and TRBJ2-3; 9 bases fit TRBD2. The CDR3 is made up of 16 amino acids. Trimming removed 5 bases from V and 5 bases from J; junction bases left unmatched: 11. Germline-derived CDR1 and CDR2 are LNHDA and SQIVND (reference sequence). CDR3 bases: TGTGCCAGTAGTCAGTTAGCGGGAGAGAAAGGAGATACGCAGTATTTT. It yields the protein CASSQLAGEKGDTQYF.

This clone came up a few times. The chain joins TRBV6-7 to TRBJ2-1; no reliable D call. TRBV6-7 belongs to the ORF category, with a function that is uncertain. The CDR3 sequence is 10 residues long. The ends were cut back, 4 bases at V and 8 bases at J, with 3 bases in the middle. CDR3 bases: TGTGCCAGCAGTTCCGATGAGCAGTTCTTC. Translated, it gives CASSSDEQFF.

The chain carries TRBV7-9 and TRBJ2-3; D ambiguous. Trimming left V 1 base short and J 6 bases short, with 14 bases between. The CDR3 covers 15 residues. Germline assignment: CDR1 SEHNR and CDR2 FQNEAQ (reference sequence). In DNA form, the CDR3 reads TGTGCCAGCAGCTTAGTCCAGACTGTCCTCGATACGCAGTATTTT. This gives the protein CASSLVQTVLDTQYF.

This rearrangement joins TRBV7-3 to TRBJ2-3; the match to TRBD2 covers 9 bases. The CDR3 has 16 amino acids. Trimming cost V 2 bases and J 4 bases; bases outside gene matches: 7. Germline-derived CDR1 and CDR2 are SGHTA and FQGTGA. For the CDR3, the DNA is TGTGCCAGCAGCTTACACCCTAGCGGGGCGTCAGATACGCAGTATTTT. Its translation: CASSLHPSGASDTQYF.